Each of the 32 T cell receptor beta chains below was sequenced from the same sample in a study of identifying expanded T cells in peripheral blood. Produced via immunoSEQ multiplex PCR; TCRdb's table is partial and in-frame only. The sample includes 100,000 to 150,000 clones, approximately 86% of them seen just once. The specimen sequenced was blood. All receptors come from a person between 18 and 75 years old in good health.

The count of this clone is one. V is TRBV7-3 and J is TRBJ2-7; D remains unclear. CDR3 length: 15 residues. Germline CDR1 SGHTA, CDR2 FQGTGA. The V end lost 1 base, the J end lost 0 bases, and 10 bases lay between the germline ends. The CDR3 DNA is TGTGCCAGCAGCTTAAGTCTGGCGACCTCCTACGAGCAGTACTTC. Its translation: CASSLSLATSYEQYF.

This chain joins TRBV7-2 and TRBJ2-6; D uncertain. The germline V and J ends were trimmed by 5 bases and 2 bases, with 7 bases remaining between them. CDR1 and CDR2 (germline): SGHTA, FQGNSA. The CDR3 covers 14 residues. CDR3 sequence (DNA): TGTGCCAGCAGCCCTAACACTGGGGCCAACGTCCTGACTTTC. Its protein is CASSPNTGANVLTF.

CDR3 loop: CASSVQQNTEAFF. The CDR3 DNA is TGTGCCAGCAGTGTTCAGCAGAACACTGAAGCTTTCTTT. The chain couples TRBV6-4 to TRBJ1-1, with no clear D. Trimming took off 4 bases at V and 1 base at J, with 7 bases between the two ends. CDR3 length equals 13 residues. The germline V gene has CDR1 MRHNA and CDR2 SNTAGT.

This clone was counted a single time. V gene TRBV4-1 combines with J gene TRBJ1-4, with D possibly TRBD1 on 6 matching bases. Trimming stripped 7 bases from V and 7 bases from J, with 19 bases between. Per germline, CDR1 MGHRA and CDR2 YSYEKL. CDR3 length: 15 amino acids. Here the CDR3 reads CASTPGGGAGEKLFF. The CDR3 DNA reads as TGCGCCAGCACTCCTGGGGGGGGCGCGGGTGAAAAACTGTTTTTT.

The chain is built from TRBV7-3 and TRBJ1-1; D gene ambiguous. Trimming removed 5 bases from V and 1 base from J, with 17 bases in between. CDR3 length: 16 residues. Germline values: CDR1 SGHTA, CDR2 FQGTGA. CDR3 region: CASSLLGTLANTEAFF. The CDR3, as DNA: TGTGCCAGCAGCCTATTGGGAACCCTGGCGAACACTGAAGCTTTCTTT.

The CDR3 is CASRQDWQSNSPLHF. The CDR3 nucleotides are TGTGCCAGCAGACAGGACTGGCAGAGTAATTCACCCCTCCACTTT. The genes are TRBV6-1 and TRBJ1-6; a weak D match, TRBD1 (5 bases). Trimming removed 6 bases at V and 6 bases at J, with 15 bases between. This CDR3 has 15 amino acids. From germline, CDR1 is MNHNS and CDR2 SASEGT.

V usage is TRBV2 and J usage is TRBJ1-1, with TRBD1 identical over 12 bases. Losses at the gene ends were 5 bases for V and 5 bases for J; bases not matched to a gene: 9. The germline V gene encodes CDR1 SNHLY and CDR2 FYNNEI. The CDR3 totals 16 residues. CDR3 coding DNA: TGTGCCAGCAGTATACCGGGACAGGGGGCAGGGACTGAAGCTTTCTTT. Its translation is CASSIPGQGAGTEAFF.

J is TRBJ1-1 and V is TRBV15; the D is unclear. The germline V gene encodes CDR1 LNHNV and CDR2 YYDKDF (reference sequence). This CDR3 is 15 amino acids long. Trimming shortened V by 0 bases and J by 6 bases, and 14 bases separated the two germline ends. The CDR3: CATSRDQGQYAEAFF. DNA for the CDR3: TGTGCCACCAGCAGAGATCAAGGCCAATACGCTGAAGCTTTCTTT.

The chain uses TRBV28 and TRBJ1-2, with D possibly matching TRBD1 (5 bases). The CDR3 is made up of 13 amino acids. Germline V gene sequence: CDR1 MDHEN, CDR2 SYDVKM. V was shortened by 4 bases and J by 8 bases, with 14 bases between the two germline ends. The CDR3 nucleotides are TGTGCCAGCAGTTCCCAGGGTCTTAAGGGCTACACCTTC. This translates into CASSSQGLKGYTF.

This clone was counted between two and nine times. The CDR3 here is CATSRDAGELFF. The CDR3 DNA reads as TGTGCCACCAGCAGGGACGCCGGGGAGCTGTTTTTT. V usage is TRBV15 and J usage is TRBJ2-2; D is ambiguous. The CDR3 runs to 12 residues. Per germline, CDR1 LNHNV and CDR2 YYDKDF (reference sequence). Between the trimmed V and J ends, which lost 3 bases and 6 bases, there was a span of 5 bases.

The chain has TRBV11-2 and TRBJ1-5, with unresolved D. Trimming removed 0 bases from V and 11 bases from J, with 11 bases in between. CDR1 and CDR2 (germline): SGHAT, FQNNGV. This CDR3 has 13 residues. The DNA of the CDR3 is TGTGCCAGCAGCTTAGATCGGATAGGAGCCCAGCATTTT. Translating it yields CASSLDRIGAQHF.

The chain links TRBV11-3 to TRBJ2-7, with 12 bases that match TRBD1. Trimming at V came to 5 bases and at J to 6 bases, leaving 8 bases not matched to a gene. CDR3 length equals 15 residues. The V gene's germline CDR1 is SGHNT and CDR2 YENEEA. CDR3 in amino acids: CASSPEGQGAGEQYF. CDR3 DNA sequence: TGTGCCAGCAGCCCCGAGGGACAGGGGGCAGGCGAGCAGTACTTC.

The chain employs TRBV5-1 and TRBJ2-1; 11 bases agree with TRBD2. Germline-derived CDR1 and CDR2 are SGHRS and YFSETQ. This CDR3 is 17 amino acids long. J was trimmed by 6 bases and V by 2 bases; bases with no gene match: 10. The DNA for the CDR3 is TGCGCCAGCAGCTTCGGGACTCTAGCGGGAGGAATCAATGAGCAGTTCTTC. Translated: CASSFGTLAGGINEQFF.

This chain links TRBV28 with TRBJ2-5; no reliable D call. The germline CDR1 and CDR2 sequences are MDHEN and SYDVKM. This CDR3 has 11 amino acids. Trimming left V 6 bases short and J 7 bases short, with 9 bases between. CDR3 amino acids: CASRSRVTQYF. The DNA for the CDR3 is TGTGCCAGCAGGTCACGGGTGACCCAGTACTTC. The full variable domain, its missing parts supplied by reference TRBV28 and TRBJ2-5, is DVKVTQSSRYLVKRTGEKVFLECVQDMDHENMFWYRQDPGLGLRLIYFSYDVKMKEKGDIPEGYSVSREKKERFSLILESASTNQTSMYLCASRSRVTQYFGPGTRLLVL.

The gene calls are TRBV5-1 and TRBJ1-3; D ambiguous. The V end lost 0 bases, the J end lost 2 bases, and 12 bases lay between the germline ends. The CDR3 totals 16 residues. Germline CDR1 reads SGHRS; CDR2 reads YFSETQ. CDR3 DNA sequence: TGCGCCAGCAGCTTGGCATTCGAACCTACTGGAAACACCATATATTTT. This encodes CASSLAFEPTGNTIYF.

This chain links TRBV29-1 with TRBJ1-1; a weak D match, TRBD1 (5 bases). The CDR3 runs 18 residues. The V gene's germline CDR1 is SQVTM and CDR2 ANQGSEA. V lost 6 bases to trimming and J lost 0 bases, with 26 bases between them. The CDR3 DNA follows: TGCAGCGTCGAATCCCAGGTCGGCAGGGCTGATATGAACACTGAAGCTTTCTTT. Translating it yields CSVESQVGRADMNTEAFF. The full variable domain, completed using reference TRBV29-1 and TRBJ1-1, is SAVISQKPSRDICQRGTSLTIQCQVDSQVTMMFWYRQQPGQSLTLIATANQGSEATYESGFVIDKFPISRPNLTFSTLTVSNMSPEDSSIYLCSVESQVGRADMNTEAFFGQGTRLTVV.

This clone was seen a handful of times. This chain uses TRBV2 with TRBJ1-1, with a tentative D call TRBD1 (5 bases). Germline assignment: CDR1 SNHLY and CDR2 FYNNEI. CDR3 length equals 13 residues. V was trimmed by 4 bases and J by 7 bases, leaving 13 bases between them. This chain's CDR3 is CASSGDLNFEAFF. CDR3 DNA: TGTGCCAGCAGTGGGGACCTCAACTTTGAAGCTTTCTTT.

V and J are TRBV2 and TRBJ2-1; 15 bases are shared with TRBD2. The J segment lost 8 bases and the V segment lost 6 bases, leaving 5 bases of the junction unmatched. The V gene's germline CDR1 is SNHLY and CDR2 FYNNEI. This CDR3 spans 15 amino acids. The CDR3 is CASSRTSGRGDEQFF. DNA for the CDR3: TGTGCCAGCAGCCGGACTAGCGGGAGGGGAGATGAGCAGTTCTTC.

The rearrangement links TRBV27 to TRBJ2-2, with D possibly being TRBD1 (5 bases). The CDR3 contains 16 residues. V was pared by 1 base and J by 0 bases, with 9 bases between. Germline assignment: CDR1 MNHEY and CDR2 SMNVEV (reference sequence). The CDR3 DNA reads TGTGCCAGCAGTTTATTGACAGTCGCGAACACCGGGGAGCTGTTTTTT. It yields the protein CASSLLTVANTGELFF.

The chain links TRBV4-1 to TRBJ2-1; D may be TRBD2 (5 bases). The CDR3 loop spans 17 amino acids. Germline V gene lookup returns CDR1 MGHRA and CDR2 YSYEKL. With 1 base removed from V and 0 bases from J, the gap between germline ends came to 13 bases. The CDR3 spells CASSQGASSSSYNEQFF. The CDR3 DNA reads TGCGCCAGCAGCCAAGGAGCTAGCTCCAGCTCCTACAATGAGCAGTTCTTC.

The chain is built from TRBV5-1 and TRBJ1-6; D gene ambiguous. This CDR3 has 14 amino acids. Germline V gives CDR1 SGHRS, CDR2 YFSETQ. V was shortened by 2 bases and J by 10 bases, with 13 bases between the two germline ends. The CDR3: CASSLNDQRSPLHF. The DNA of the CDR3 is TGCGCCAGCAGCTTAAACGACCAGAGGTCACCCCTCCACTTT.

The chain is built from TRBV7-9 and TRBJ1-4, with a possible D match to TRBD1 (5 bases). V gave up 0 bases and J gave up 6 bases, with 8 bases separating them. Germline CDR1 and CDR2: SEHNR and FQNEAQ (reference sequence). The CDR3 loop spans 14 amino acids. The CDR3 sequence is CASSLAGADEKLFF. For the CDR3, the DNA is TGTGCCAGCAGCTTAGCAGGGGCTGATGAAAAACTGTTTTTT.

The chain combines TRBV5-1 with TRBJ2-1, with a weak D call TRBD2 (7 bases). The CDR3 spans 15 residues. Looked up from germline, CDR1 is SGHRS and CDR2 is YFSETQ. Trimming stripped 4 bases from V and 5 bases from J, with 16 bases between. CDR3 in amino acids: CASSLDGGPHNEQFF. The CDR3 bases are TGCGCCAGCAGCCTGGACGGGGGGCCTCACAATGAGCAGTTCTTC. Filled out from reference TRBV5-1 and TRBJ2-1, the complete variable domain reads KAGVTQTPRYLIKTRGQQVTLSCSPISGHRSVSWYQQTPGQGLQFLFEYFSETQRNKGNFPGRFSGRQFSNSRSEMNVSTLELGDSALYLCASSLDGGPHNEQFFGPGTRLTVL.

The genes are TRBV25-1 and TRBJ2-5; 8 nucleotides agree with TRBD1. The V gene end was trimmed by 5 bases and the J gene end by 4 bases; junction bases not matched to a gene: 12. The CDR3 spans 16 residues. Germline CDR1 is MGHDK and CDR2 is SYGVNS. As DNA, the CDR3 is TGTGCCAGCAGTAATACGGACAGGGCTAGGGGAGAGACCCAGTACTTC. This translates into CASSNTDRARGETQYF.

This sequence joins TRBV15 and TRBJ1-4, with D maybe TRBD1 (5 bases). V dropped 1 base and J dropped 11 bases, with 17 bases sitting between them. In germline, CDR1 is LNHNV, CDR2 YYDKDF (reference sequence). The CDR3 extends over 15 amino acids. CDR3 coding DNA: TGTGCCACCAGCAGAGTTGGGGACGGAATATGGAAACTGTTTTTT. It specifies CATSRVGDGIWKLFF.

CDR3 in DNA: TGTGCCAGCAGTGACTCGACTAGCGGGGGGGCATTCAATGAGCAGTTCTTC. As protein: CASSDSTSGGAFNEQFF. The V gene is TRBV6-4, the J gene TRBJ2-1; TRBD2 agrees at 14 bases. From germline, CDR1 is MRHNA and CDR2 SNTAGT. CDR3 length: 17 residues. J gave up 6 bases and V 0 bases, and 4 bases lay outside the gene matches.

The genes are TRBV15 and TRBJ1-2; perhaps TRBD1 as D (6 bases). This CDR3 has 16 amino acids. The ends were cut back, 1 base at V and 6 bases at J, with 18 bases in the middle. Germline loops: CDR1 LNHNV, CDR2 YYDKDF (reference sequence). In nucleotides, the CDR3 is TGTGCCACCAGCAGAGCCCGGGACACTCGCAGGGATGGCTACACCTTC. Amino acids: CATSRARDTRRDGYTF.

This clone was observed once. The rearrangement uses TRBV4-2 and TRBJ2-5; D is unresolved. Trimming left V 0 bases short and J 5 bases short, with 10 bases between. The CDR3 loop spans 14 amino acids. CDR1 and CDR2 (germline): LGHNA, YNFKEQ. The CDR3 bases are TGTGCCAGCAGCCAAGATGGTGCGGTGGAGACCCAGTACTTC. It codes for CASSQDGAVETQYF.

The chain uses TRBV2 and TRBJ2-5; 11 bases align to TRBD1. Unmatched junction bases numbered 4, after V lost 4 bases and J lost 6 bases. This CDR3 contains 14 residues. The germline gives CDR1 SNHLY, CDR2 FYNNEI. The CDR3 nucleotides are TGTGCCAGCAGTGGGGACAGGGGGTTGAAGACCCAGTACTTC. It yields the protein CASSGDRGLKTQYF.

This chain links TRBV5-6 with TRBJ1-1; D gene uncertain. Germline V gene sequence: CDR1 SGHDT, CDR2 YYEEEE. This CDR3 has 17 amino acids. V was shortened by 0 bases and J by 0 bases, with 15 bases between the two germline ends. CDR3 loop: CASSLVGAPNMNTEAFF. The CDR3 DNA follows: TGTGCCAGCAGCTTGGTTGGAGCCCCAAACATGAACACTGAAGCTTTCTTT.

V usage is TRBV7-9 and J usage is TRBJ2-4, with 7 positions matching TRBD1. In germline, CDR1 is SEHNR, CDR2 FQNEAQ (reference sequence). The V and J ends lost 5 bases and 0 bases, in that order; junction bases with no gene match: 7. CDR3 length: 16 residues. As DNA, the CDR3 is TGTGCCAGCAGCATGGGACAGAACATAGCCAAAAACATTCAGTACTTC. Amino acids: CASSMGQNIAKNIQYF. Using reference TRBV7-9 and TRBJ2-4 for the parts outside the CDR3, the full variable domain is DTGVSQNPRHKITKRGQNVTFRCDPISEHNRLYWYRQTLGQGPEFLTYFQNEAQLEKSRLLSDRFSAERPKGSFSTLEIQRTEQGDSAMYLCASSMGQNIAKNIQYFGAGTRLSVL.

V is TRBV19 and J is TRBJ2-7; 7 nucleotides agree with TRBD1. Trimming cost V 3 bases and J 2 bases; bases outside gene matches: 4. Germline loops: CDR1 LNHDA, CDR2 SQIVND (reference sequence). The CDR3 runs to 14 residues. Here the CDR3 reads CASSMRGQTYEQYF. In nucleotides, the CDR3 is TGTGCCAGTAGTATGAGGGGGCAGACCTACGAGCAGTACTTC.